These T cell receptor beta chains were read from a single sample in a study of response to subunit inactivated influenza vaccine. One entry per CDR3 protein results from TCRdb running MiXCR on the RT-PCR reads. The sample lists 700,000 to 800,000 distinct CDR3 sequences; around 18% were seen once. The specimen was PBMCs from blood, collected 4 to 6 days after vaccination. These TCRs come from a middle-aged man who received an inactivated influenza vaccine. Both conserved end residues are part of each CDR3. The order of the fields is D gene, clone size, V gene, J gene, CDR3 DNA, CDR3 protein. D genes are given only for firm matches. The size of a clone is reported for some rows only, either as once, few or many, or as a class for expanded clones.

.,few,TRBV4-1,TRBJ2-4,TGCGCCAGCAGCCAAGCCTGGGAGAACCTAGCCAAAAACATTCAGTACTTC,CASSQAWENLAKNIQYF
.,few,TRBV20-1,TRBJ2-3,TGCAGTGCTAGAGATCCTGGGCAGGGGCGGACAGATACGCAGTATTTT,CSARDPGQGRTDTQYF
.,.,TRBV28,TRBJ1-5,TGTGCCAGCAGTCTAGGACCCTATCGGGTGCAGCATTTT,CASSLGPYRVQHF
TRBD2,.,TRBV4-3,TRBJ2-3,TGCGCCAGCAGCCAATCCCTAGCGGGGGGGCCTGGAGATACGCAGTATTTT,CASSQSLAGGPGDTQYF
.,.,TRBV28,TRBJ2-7,TGTGCCAGCAGTTTAAGTCCGGGCGATGGGACCTACGAGCAGTACTTC,CASSLSPGDGTYEQYF
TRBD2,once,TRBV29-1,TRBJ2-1,TGCAGCGCCAGGCCTTCTAGCGGGCATGAGCAGTTCTTC,CSARPSSGHEQFF
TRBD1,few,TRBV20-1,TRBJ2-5,TGCAGTGCTAGAGCCGGGACAGGGGTAGAGACCCAGTACTTC,CSARAGTGVETQYF
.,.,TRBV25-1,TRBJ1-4,TGTGCCAGCAGCAAGGGGGTCCTAACTAGCGAAAAACTGTTTTTT,CASSKGVLTSEKLFF
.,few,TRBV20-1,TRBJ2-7,TGCAGTGCCCTTCCCATCAGCTGGGCCGGCTACGAGCAGTACTTC,CSALPISWAGYEQYF
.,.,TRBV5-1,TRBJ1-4,TGCGCCAGCAGCAACTACAGCTACTATGCAACTAATGAAAAACTGTTTTTT,CASSNYSYYATNEKLFF
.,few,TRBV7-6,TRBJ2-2,TGTGCCAGCAGGTTACGGACGGGGAACACCGGGGAGCTGTTTTTT,CASRLRTGNTGELFF
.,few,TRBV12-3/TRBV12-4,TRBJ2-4,TGTGCCAGCAGTTTTCGATTCTCCCTAGCCAAAAACATTCAGTACTTC,CASSFRFSLAKNIQYF
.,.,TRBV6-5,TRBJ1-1,TGTGCCAGCAGTTACTCGTTGCAGGTGAACACTGAAGCTTTCTTT,CASSYSLQVNTEAFF
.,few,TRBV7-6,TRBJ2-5,TGTGCCAGCAGCTCACGACTGGCAGGAGAGACCCAGTACTTC,CASSSRLAGETQYF
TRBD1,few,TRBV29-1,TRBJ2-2,TGCAGCGTTGAGCGGCGTGACAGGGGAAACACCGGGGAGCTGTTTTTT,CSVERRDRGNTGELFF
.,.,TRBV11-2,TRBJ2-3,TGTGCCAGCAGCCCATACCGGGACAAGGTTTGGCCAACAATGGGAACAGATACGCAGTATTTT,CASSPYRDKVWPTMGTDTQYF
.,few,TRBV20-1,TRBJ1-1,TGCAGTGCTACCCCCGTCACAGGGAACACTGAAGCTTTCTTT,CSATPVTGNTEAFF
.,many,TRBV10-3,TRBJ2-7,TGTGCCATCAGCGGCCGAACAGATGGTGGGGAGCAGTACTTC,CAISGRTDGGEQYF
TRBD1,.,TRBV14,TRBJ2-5,TGTGCCAGCAGCACCCACAGTTGGGACAGGGACTACCAAGAGACCCAGTACTTC,CASSTHSWDRDYQETQYF
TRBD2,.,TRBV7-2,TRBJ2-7,TGTGCCAGCAGCTTAACCGGGACTAGACGTGCCGAGCAGTACTTC,CASSLTGTRRAEQYF
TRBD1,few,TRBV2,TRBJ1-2,TGTGCCAGCAGGGCACAGGGGGCGAATGCCTATGGCTACACCTTC,CASRAQGANAYGYTF
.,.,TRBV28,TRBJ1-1,TGTGCCAGCAGTTTTAGGCCCCACGTGGGCATGAACACTGAAGCTTTCTTT,CASSFRPHVGMNTEAFF
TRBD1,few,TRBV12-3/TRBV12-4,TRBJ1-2,TGTGCCAGCACAGCCGGGACAGGGGGCGGCTATGGCTACACCTTC,CASTAGTGGGYGYTF
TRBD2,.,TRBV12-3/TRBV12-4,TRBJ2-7,TGTGCCAGCAGCGGGAGGCCTACCTACGAGCAGTACTTC,CASSGRPTYEQYF
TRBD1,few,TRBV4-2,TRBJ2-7,TGTGCCAGCAGCCTTACTACGGACAGGGGGGACGAGCAGTACTTC,CASSLTTDRGDEQYF
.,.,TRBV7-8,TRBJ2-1,TGTGCCAGCAGCTTACGGACAGCTGGGAATGAGCAGTTCTTC,CASSLRTAGNEQFF
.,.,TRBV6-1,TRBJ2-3,TGTGCCAGCAGTGAAGCGCTAGATACGCAGTATTTT,CASSEALDTQYF
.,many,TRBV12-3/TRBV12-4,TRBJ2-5,TGTGCCAGCAGTTTACCGCCAGGGGCGAAGACCCAGTACTTC,CASSLPPGAKTQYF
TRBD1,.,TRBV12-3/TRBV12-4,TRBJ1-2,TGTGCCAGCAGCCTTACAGGGGGCGGTGGCTACACCTTC,CASSLTGGGGYTF
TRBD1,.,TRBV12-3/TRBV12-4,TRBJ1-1,TGTGCCAGCCGGACAGGGGTTGAGGGCACTGAAGCTTTCTTT,CASRTGVEGTEAFF
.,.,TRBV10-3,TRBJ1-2,TGTGCCATCAGCACCGGGGCCTATGGCTACACCTTC,CAISTGAYGYTF
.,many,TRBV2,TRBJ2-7,TGTGCCAGCAGTGCGGGCTTCCAGACCGAGCAGTACTTC,CASSAGFQTEQYF
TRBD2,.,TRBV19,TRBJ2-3,TGTGCCAGTAGTATTAGCCGGGCTAGCGGGGGCACAGATACGCAGTATTTT,CASSISRASGGTDTQYF
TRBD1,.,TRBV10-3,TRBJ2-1,TGTGCCATCAGGTCGACAGGGGAGGTGGAAAGCTCCTACAATGAGCAGTTCTTC,CAIRSTGEVESSYNEQFF
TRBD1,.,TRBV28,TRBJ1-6,TGTGCCAGCCGACTACCCTTCAACAGGGGGAAGTCCTCACCCCTCCACTTT,CASRLPFNRGKSSPLHF
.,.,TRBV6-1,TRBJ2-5,TGTGCCAGCAGTCCTTCGGGGGCTTCCCAAGAGACCCAGTACTTC,CASSPSGASQETQYF
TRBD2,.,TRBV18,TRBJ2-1,TGTGCCAGCTCACTAGTTGAACTAGCGGGTAATGAGCAGTTCTTC,CASSLVELAGNEQFF
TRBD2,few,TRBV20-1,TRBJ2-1,TGCAGTGCTACACTAGCGGGGGGGCACTACAATGAGCAGTTCTTC,CSATLAGGHYNEQFF
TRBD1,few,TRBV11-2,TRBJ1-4,TGTGCCAGCAGACAGGGGGCACGGGAAAAACTGTTTTTT,CASRQGAREKLFF
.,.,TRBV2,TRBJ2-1,TGTGCCAGCAGTGTAGGAGGGTACGGTCGGTTCTTC,CASSVGGYGRFF
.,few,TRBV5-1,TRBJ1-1,TGCGCCAGCAGCTTGGACGGGGTGGTAGTCACTGAAGCTTTCTTT,CASSLDGVVVTEAFF
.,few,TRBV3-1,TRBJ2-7,TGTGCCAGCAGCCGCCAAGGGCTCTCCTACGGGCAGTACTTC,CASSRQGLSYGQYF
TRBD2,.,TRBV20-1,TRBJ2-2,TGCAGTGCCAGCCCGTTAGCGGGGGGGACCACCGGGGAGCTGTTTTTT,CSASPLAGGTTGELFF
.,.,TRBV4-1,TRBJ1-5,TGCGCCAGCAGCCAATCTCGGGTTAGCAATCAGCCCCAGCATTTT,CASSQSRVSNQPQHF
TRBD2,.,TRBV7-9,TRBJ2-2,TGTGCCAGCAGCTCTAGACTAGCGCGGGACACCGGGGAGCTGTTTTTT,CASSSRLARDTGELFF
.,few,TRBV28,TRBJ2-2,TGTGCCAGCAACCCGGCGGGGGCTTGGGGCACCGGGGAGCTGTTTTTT,CASNPAGAWGTGELFF
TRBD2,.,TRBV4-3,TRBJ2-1,TGCGCCAGCAGCCAAGAGGAGCGGGGGGCCTCCTACAATGAGCAGTTCTTC,CASSQEERGASYNEQFF
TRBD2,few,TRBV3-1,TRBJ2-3,TGTGCCAGCAGCCAAGGCGGGGGAGGGACAGATACGCAGTATTTT,CASSQGGGGTDTQYF
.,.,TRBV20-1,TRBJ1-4,TGCAGTGCAATCAGGCTACTAAATGAAAAACTGTTTTTT,CSAIRLLNEKLFF
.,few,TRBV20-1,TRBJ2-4,TGCAGTGCGGAGGTCCTTATAGCCAAAAACATTCAGTACTTC,CSAEVLIAKNIQYF